Listed below are T cell receptor beta chains from one sample, sequenced in a study of T cells after yellow fever vaccination. TCRdb used MiXCR to reprocess the 5' RACE reads, holding one entry per CDR3 protein. Altogether 600,000 to 750,000 distinct CDR3 sequences are present, around an eighth being singletons, with the ten largest covering under 15%. The sequenced sample was PBMCs, obtained on the day of the yellow fever booster vaccination. The receptor set was obtained from a man between 25 and 39 years old who received the YFV17D yellow fever vaccine. Both conserved end residues are part of each CDR3. The order of the fields is J gene, D gene, clone size, V gene, CDR3 DNA, CDR3 protein. A D gene is named only where the DNA matches it firmly. Only part of the rows carry a size: once, few, many, or a class if the clone is expanded.

J gene: TRBJ1-1
D gene: NA
clone size: NA
V gene: TRBV20-1
CDR3 DNA: TGCAGTGTTTCGGGGGCGAGCACTGAAGCTTTCTTT
CDR3 protein: CSVSGASTEAFF

J gene: TRBJ2-5
D gene: NA
clone size: few
V gene: TRBV28
CDR3 DNA: TGTGCCAGCAGTTTATATGGCACCTCTGGGGGAGAGACCCAGTACTTC
CDR3 protein: CASSLYGTSGGETQYF

J gene: TRBJ2-7
D gene: NA
clone size: once
V gene: TRBV20-1
CDR3 DNA: TGCAGTGCTACTCCGGGGGTCACGACCTACGAGCAGTACTTC
CDR3 protein: CSATPGVTTYEQYF

J gene: TRBJ1-1
D gene: NA
clone size: few
V gene: TRBV19
CDR3 DNA: TGTGCCAGTAGATTCGGGGGGTTCGGGACTGAAGCTTTCTTT
CDR3 protein: CASRFGGFGTEAFF

J gene: TRBJ2-1
D gene: NA
clone size: few
V gene: TRBV7-3
CDR3 DNA: TGTGCCAGCAGTAGTACCGTATTTTCCAATGAGCAGTTCTTC
CDR3 protein: CASSSTVFSNEQFF

J gene: TRBJ2-3
D gene: NA
clone size: NA
V gene: TRBV5-1
CDR3 DNA: TGCGCCAGCAGCCCCGAGGGTCCCCGCGAAGATACGCAGTATTTT
CDR3 protein: CASSPEGPREDTQYF

J gene: TRBJ2-7
D gene: TRBD2
clone size: many
V gene: TRBV7-8
CDR3 DNA: TGTGCCAGCAGCCCCACGCGGGAGGGCCACGAGCAGTACTTC
CDR3 protein: CASSPTREGHEQYF

J gene: TRBJ2-1
D gene: NA
clone size: NA
V gene: TRBV10-1
CDR3 DNA: TGCGCCAGCAGTGTCGGGATAGGGGCCCCCAATGAGCAGTTCTTC
CDR3 protein: CASSVGIGAPNEQFF

J gene: TRBJ2-1
D gene: TRBD1
clone size: NA
V gene: TRBV10-1
CDR3 DNA: TGCGCCAGCAGCAGCAGGGGGACAGGTTTAGACGGTGAGCAGTTCTTC
CDR3 protein: CASSSRGTGLDGEQFF

J gene: TRBJ2-5
D gene: TRBD2
clone size: many
V gene: TRBV10-3
CDR3 DNA: TGTGCCATCAGTGACGGCGGGAGGGCCGATGAGACCCAGTACTTC
CDR3 protein: CAISDGGRADETQYF

J gene: TRBJ2-1
D gene: NA
clone size: NA
V gene: TRBV14
CDR3 DNA: TGTGCCAGCAGCCCCCTGACCGGGACACATTACAATGAGCAGTTCTTC
CDR3 protein: CASSPLTGTHYNEQFF

J gene: TRBJ2-7
D gene: NA
clone size: NA
V gene: TRBV7-2
CDR3 DNA: TGTGCCAGCAGCACGTACCGGGTCAACACCTACGAGCAGTACTTC
CDR3 protein: CASSTYRVNTYEQYF

J gene: TRBJ2-4
D gene: NA
clone size: NA
V gene: TRBV5-1
CDR3 DNA: TGCGCCAGCAGCCCTGGTGGGGGCGGGAGAGCCAAAAACATTCAGTACTTC
CDR3 protein: CASSPGGGGRAKNIQYF

J gene: TRBJ2-7
D gene: TRBD2
clone size: few
V gene: TRBV7-9
CDR3 DNA: TGTGCCAGCAGCGTCAGCGGGAGCCTCAACGAGCAGTACTTC
CDR3 protein: CASSVSGSLNEQYF

J gene: TRBJ2-1
D gene: NA
clone size: many
V gene: TRBV4-3
CDR3 DNA: TGCGCCAGCAGCCTCCGACGAGGTTTATACAATGAGCAGTTCTTC
CDR3 protein: CASSLRRGLYNEQFF

J gene: TRBJ2-7
D gene: TRBD1
clone size: NA
V gene: TRBV18
CDR3 DNA: TGTGCCAGCTCACCTGGGACAGGGTCGTGGGAGCAGTACTTC
CDR3 protein: CASSPGTGSWEQYF

J gene: TRBJ1-1
D gene: NA
clone size: few
V gene: TRBV20-1
CDR3 DNA: TGCAGTGCTTTGGACAGGAACACTGAAGCTTTCTTT
CDR3 protein: CSALDRNTEAFF

J gene: TRBJ1-1
D gene: TRBD1
clone size: few
V gene: TRBV9
CDR3 DNA: TGTGCCAGCAGCGCTCATACAGGGGGAAGCGCTGAAGCTTTCTTT
CDR3 protein: CASSAHTGGSAEAFF

J gene: TRBJ2-1
D gene: TRBD1
clone size: NA
V gene: TRBV7-2
CDR3 DNA: TGTGCCAGCAGCGCCCGACAGGGGAGCTCCTACAATGAGCAGTTCTTC
CDR3 protein: CASSARQGSSYNEQFF

J gene: TRBJ2-1
D gene: NA
clone size: NA
V gene: TRBV24-1
CDR3 DNA: TGTGCCACCGCCGGGGCAGCCTCCTACAATGAGCAGTTCTTC
CDR3 protein: CATAGAASYNEQFF

J gene: TRBJ2-7
D gene: TRBD1
clone size: NA
V gene: TRBV12-3/TRBV12-4
CDR3 DNA: TGTGCCAGCAGTTATACAGGGGTAGAGCAGTACTTC
CDR3 protein: CASSYTGVEQYF

J gene: TRBJ1-5
D gene: NA
clone size: NA
V gene: TRBV5-1
CDR3 DNA: TGCGCCAGCAGCTACGAGGCGGGGAGCAATCAGCCCCAGCATTTT
CDR3 protein: CASSYEAGSNQPQHF

J gene: TRBJ2-2
D gene: TRBD1
clone size: few
V gene: TRBV5-1
CDR3 DNA: TGCGCCAGCAGCAGCCAGGGACAGGGTAACACCGGGGAGCTGTTTTTT
CDR3 protein: CASSSQGQGNTGELFF

J gene: TRBJ2-3
D gene: NA
clone size: NA
V gene: TRBV7-2
CDR3 DNA: TGTGCCAGCAGCTCGAGGGGCCAGGGGTACACTACAGATACGCAGTATTTT
CDR3 protein: CASSSRGQGYTTDTQYF

J gene: TRBJ2-7
D gene: TRBD2
clone size: many
V gene: TRBV7-2
CDR3 DNA: TGTGCCAGCAGCTTAGTGACTAGCGGGAGCCGCCCCTACGAGCAGTACTTC
CDR3 protein: CASSLVTSGSRPYEQYF

J gene: TRBJ2-1
D gene: NA
clone size: few
V gene: TRBV28
CDR3 DNA: TGTGCCAGCAGCCTAATACTAGCAACGAATGAGCAGTTCTTC
CDR3 protein: CASSLILATNEQFF